Following are 7 T cell receptor beta chains from one sample sequenced in a study of cytomegalovirus exposure and HLA in healthy donors. The study ran its PCR with 60 Vbeta and 13 Jbeta primers. Assay used: immunoSEQ multiplex PCR; TCRdb lists only in-frame clones, some missing. The sample records approximately 150,000 clones, over 8% being singletons. The sequenced sample consisted of PBMCs. Receptors originate from a male donor in good health and CMV-seronegative.

This rearrangement joins TRBV19 to TRBJ2-1; 7 bases line up with TRBD1. The CDR3 length is 11 residues. J lost 8 bases, V lost 5 bases, and 0 bases had no gene match. Germline V gene sequence: CDR1 LNHDA, CDR2 SQIVND (reference sequence). In DNA form, the CDR3 reads TGTGCCAGTAGTGACAGGGATGAGCAGTTCTTC. Protein product: CASSDRDEQFF.

This clone has a handful of counts. The V call is TRBV5-1, the J call TRBJ2-5, with D perhaps matching TRBD1 (6 bases). The V end lost 2 bases, the J end lost 2 bases, and 10 bases lay between the germline ends. Germline CDR1 SGHRS, CDR2 YFSETQ. This CDR3 is 14 amino acids long. The CDR3 protein is CASSFGQKQETQYF. The CDR3 DNA follows: TGCGCCAGCAGCTTTGGACAGAAACAAGAGACCCAGTACTTC. The full variable domain, rest sourced from reference TRBV5-1 and TRBJ2-5, is KAGVTQTPRYLIKTRGQQVTLSCSPISGHRSVSWYQQTPGQGLQFLFEYFSETQRNKGNFPGRFSGRQFSNSRSEMNVSTLELGDSALYLCASSFGQKQETQYFGPGTRLLVL.

This clone has a handful of counts. The rearrangement joins TRBV10-3 to TRBJ1-1, with TRBD1 identical over 7 bases. Per the germline V gene, CDR1 is ENHRY and CDR2 is SYGVKD. The CDR3 is 15 residues long. V gave up 6 bases and J gave up 1 base; unmatched junction bases: 8. The CDR3 here is CAIRTTGVRNTEAFF. The CDR3 DNA sequence: TGTGCCATCAGGACCACAGGGGTAAGGAACACTGAAGCTTTCTTT.

Details on this clone: At one end the junction does not follow the germline gene, possibly because of a read error. The chain is built from TRBV6-5 and TRBJ1-1; 7 bases fit TRBD1. CDR1 is MNHEY, CDR2 SVGAGI, per germline. CDR3 length: 14 amino acids. DNA for the CDR3: TGTGCCAGCAGTCTCTCACAGGGGAACAATGAAGCTTTCTTT. It codes for CASSLSQGNNEAFF.

The V call is TRBV18, the J call TRBJ2-1; 7 bases fit TRBD2. This CDR3 is 16 amino acids long. Germline CDR1 reads KGHSH; CDR2 reads LQKENI. With V trimmed by 0 bases and J by 0 bases, 2 bases remained unmatched. Written as DNA, the CDR3 is TGTGCCAGCTCACCACCGGGGGGGAGCTCCTACAATGAGCAGTTCTTC. Protein sequence: CASSPPGGSSYNEQFF.

The V and J genes are TRBV6-5 and TRBJ2-1; 12 positions match TRBD2. Germline V gene sequence: CDR1 MNHEY, CDR2 SVGAGI. There are 16 residues in the CDR3. Trimming removed 0 bases from V and 9 bases from J; junction bases left unmatched: 6. CDR3 DNA: TGTGCCAGCAGTTACTCGACTAGCGGGGGAAGGGGTGAGCAGTTCTTC. Translated: CASSYSTSGGRGEQFF.

The DNA of the CDR3 is TGTGCCAGCAGTTTATGGCCCAATCAGCCCCAGCATTTT. Amino acids: CASSLWPNQPQHF. The J gene is TRBJ1-5, the V gene TRBV27; D not resolved. This CDR3 region has 13 residues. Germline loops: CDR1 MNHEY, CDR2 SMNVEV (reference sequence). Trimming left V 1 base short and J 3 bases short, with 4 bases between.